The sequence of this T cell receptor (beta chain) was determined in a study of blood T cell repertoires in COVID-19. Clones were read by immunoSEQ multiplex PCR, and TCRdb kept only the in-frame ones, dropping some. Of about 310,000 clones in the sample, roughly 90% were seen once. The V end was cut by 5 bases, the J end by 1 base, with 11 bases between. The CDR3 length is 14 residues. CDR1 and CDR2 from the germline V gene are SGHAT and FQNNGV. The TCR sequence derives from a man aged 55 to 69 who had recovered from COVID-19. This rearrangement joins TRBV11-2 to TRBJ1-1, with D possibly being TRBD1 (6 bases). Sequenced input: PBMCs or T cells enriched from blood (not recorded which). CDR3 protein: CASSPKTGNTEAFF. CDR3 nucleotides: TGTGCCAGCAGCCCAAAGACAGGGAACACTGAAGCTTTCTTT.